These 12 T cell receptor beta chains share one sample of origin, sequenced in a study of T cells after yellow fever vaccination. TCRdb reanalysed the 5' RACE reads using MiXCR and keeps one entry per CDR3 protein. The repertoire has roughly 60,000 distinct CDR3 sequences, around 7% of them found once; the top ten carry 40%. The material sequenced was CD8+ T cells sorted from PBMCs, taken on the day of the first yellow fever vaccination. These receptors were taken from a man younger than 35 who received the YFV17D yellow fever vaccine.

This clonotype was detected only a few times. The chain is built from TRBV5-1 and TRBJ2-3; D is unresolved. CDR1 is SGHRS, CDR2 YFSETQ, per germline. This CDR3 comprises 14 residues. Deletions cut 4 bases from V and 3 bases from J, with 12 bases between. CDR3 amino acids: CASSRRLGTDTQYF. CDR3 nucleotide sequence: TGCGCCAGCAGCCGGCGACTTGGAACAGATACGCAGTATTTT.

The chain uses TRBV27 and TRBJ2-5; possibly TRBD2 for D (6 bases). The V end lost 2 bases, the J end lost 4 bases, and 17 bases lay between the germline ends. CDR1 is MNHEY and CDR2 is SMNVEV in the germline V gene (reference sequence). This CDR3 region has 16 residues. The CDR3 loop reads CASSLKGYSGGETQYF. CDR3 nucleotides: TGTGCCAGCAGTTTAAAGGGGTACTCCGGGGGAGAGACCCAGTACTTC.

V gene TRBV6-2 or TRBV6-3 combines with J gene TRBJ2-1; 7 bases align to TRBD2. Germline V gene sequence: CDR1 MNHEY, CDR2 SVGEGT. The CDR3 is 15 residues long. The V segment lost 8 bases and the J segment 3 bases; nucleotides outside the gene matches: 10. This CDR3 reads CASARSGGGYNEQFF. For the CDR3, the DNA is TGTGCCAGCGCTCGAAGTGGCGGGGGCTACAATGAGCAGTTCTTC.

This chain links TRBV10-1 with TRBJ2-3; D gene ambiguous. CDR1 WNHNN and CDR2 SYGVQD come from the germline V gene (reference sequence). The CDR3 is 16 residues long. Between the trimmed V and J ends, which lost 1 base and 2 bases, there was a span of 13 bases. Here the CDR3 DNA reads TGCGCCAGCAGTGAGTTGTCGGGCAGAGACACAGATACGCAGTATTTT. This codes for CASSELSGRDTDTQYF.

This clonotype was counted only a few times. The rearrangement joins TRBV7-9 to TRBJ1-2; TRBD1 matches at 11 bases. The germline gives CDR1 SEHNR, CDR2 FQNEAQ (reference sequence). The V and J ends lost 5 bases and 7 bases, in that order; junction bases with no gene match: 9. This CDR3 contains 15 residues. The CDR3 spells CASSPSGQGASGYTF. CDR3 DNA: TGTGCCAGCAGCCCAAGTGGACAGGGGGCGAGTGGCTACACCTTC.

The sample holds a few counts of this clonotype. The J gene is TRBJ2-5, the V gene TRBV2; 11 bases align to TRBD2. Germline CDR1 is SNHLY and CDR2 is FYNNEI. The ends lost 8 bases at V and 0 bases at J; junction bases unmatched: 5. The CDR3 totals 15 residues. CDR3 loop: CASGGTSGYQETQYF. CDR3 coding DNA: TGTGCCAGCGGGGGGACTAGCGGCTACCAAGAGACCCAGTACTTC. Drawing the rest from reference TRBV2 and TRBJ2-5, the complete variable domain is EPEVTQTPSHQVTQMGQEVILRCVPISNHLYFYWYRQILGQKVEFLVSFYNNEISEKSEIFDDQFSVERPDGSNFTLKIRSTKLEDSAMYFCASGGTSGYQETQYFGPGTRLLVL.

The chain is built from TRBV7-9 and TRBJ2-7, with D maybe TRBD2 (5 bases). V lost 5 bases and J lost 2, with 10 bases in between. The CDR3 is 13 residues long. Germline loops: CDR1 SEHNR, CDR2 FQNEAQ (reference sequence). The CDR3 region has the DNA TGTGCCAGCAGCGCAGGACTTCCCTACGAGCAGTACTTC. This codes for CASSAGLPYEQYF.

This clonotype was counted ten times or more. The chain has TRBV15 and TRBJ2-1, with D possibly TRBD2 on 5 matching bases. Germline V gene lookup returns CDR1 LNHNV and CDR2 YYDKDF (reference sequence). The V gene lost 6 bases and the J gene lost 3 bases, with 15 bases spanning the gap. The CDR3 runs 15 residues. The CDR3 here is CATRSTETNYNEQFF. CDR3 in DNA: TGTGCCACCAGATCCACAGAGACTAACTACAATGAGCAGTTCTTC.

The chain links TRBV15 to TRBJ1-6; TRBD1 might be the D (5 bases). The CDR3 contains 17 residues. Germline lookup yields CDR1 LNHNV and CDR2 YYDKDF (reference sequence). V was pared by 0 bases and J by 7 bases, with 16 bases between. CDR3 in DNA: TGTGCCACCAGCAGAGATCTCAGAGGGGCTAGAAATTCACCCCTCCACTTT. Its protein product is CATSRDLRGARNSPLHF.

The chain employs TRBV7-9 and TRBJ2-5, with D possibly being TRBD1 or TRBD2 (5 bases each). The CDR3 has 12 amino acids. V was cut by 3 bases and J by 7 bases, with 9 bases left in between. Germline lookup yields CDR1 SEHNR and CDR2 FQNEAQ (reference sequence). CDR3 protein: CASSFQGVTQYF. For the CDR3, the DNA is TGTGCCAGCAGCTTCCAGGGAGTGACCCAGTACTTC. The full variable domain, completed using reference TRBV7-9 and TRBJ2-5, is DTGVSQNPRHKITKRGQNVTFRCDPISEHNRLYWYRQTLGQGPEFLTYFQNEAQLEKSRLLSDRFSAERPKGSFSTLEIQRTEQGDSAMYLCASSFQGVTQYFGPGTRLLVL.

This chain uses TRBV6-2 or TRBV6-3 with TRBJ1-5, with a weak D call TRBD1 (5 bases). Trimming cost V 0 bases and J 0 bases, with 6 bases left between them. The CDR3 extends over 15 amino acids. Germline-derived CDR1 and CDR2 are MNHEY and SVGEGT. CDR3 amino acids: CASSYSGGSNQPQHF. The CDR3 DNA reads TGTGCCAGCAGTTACTCCGGGGGTAGCAATCAGCCCCAGCATTTT.

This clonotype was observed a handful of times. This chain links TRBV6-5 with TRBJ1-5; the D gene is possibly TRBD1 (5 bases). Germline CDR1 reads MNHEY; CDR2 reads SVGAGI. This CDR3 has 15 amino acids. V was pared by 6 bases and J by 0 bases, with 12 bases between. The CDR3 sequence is CASRWGVRSNQPQHF. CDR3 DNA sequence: TGTGCCAGCAGATGGGGGGTACGTAGCAATCAGCCCCAGCATTTT.